The 5 T cell receptor beta chains below were found in one sample sequenced in a study of response to subunit inactivated influenza vaccine. From the RT-PCR reads, TCRdb called clonotypes with MiXCR, one entry per CDR3 protein. The table records some 800,000 distinct CDR3 sequences, less than 25% of them present only once. The sample was PBMCs from blood, taken around 5 days after vaccination. Receptor source: a man between 50 and 59 years old who received an inactivated influenza vaccine.

The genes are TRBV5-1 and TRBJ2-2; 11 nucleotides align to TRBD2. V lost 4 bases, J lost 2 bases, and 4 bases stayed unmatched. The CDR3 extends over 16 amino acids. CDR1 is SGHRS, CDR2 YFSETQ, per germline. CDR3 sequence: CASSPGLAENTGELFF. Written as DNA, the CDR3 is TGCGCCAGCAGCCCGGGACTAGCGGAAAACACCGGGGAGCTGTTTTTT.

This clonotype came up a few times. The CDR3 DNA reads as TGCAGTGCTAGAGATATTCGTGGCTCCTATAATTCACCCCTCCACTTT. The encoded protein is CSARDIRGSYNSPLHF. V gene TRBV20-1 combines with J gene TRBJ1-6; D unclear. Per germline, CDR1 DFQATT and CDR2 SNEGSKA (reference sequence). The CDR3 runs to 16 residues. The V and J ends lost 0 bases and 0 bases respectively, with 9 bases between them.

This clonotype was observed a handful of times. The CDR3 is CASSPGRGSSYEQYF. As DNA, the CDR3 is TGTGCCAGCAGTCCCGGACGGGGGAGCTCCTACGAGCAGTACTTC. The chain uses TRBV7-8 and TRBJ2-7, with D possibly being TRBD2 (6 bases). Trimming removed 6 bases at V and 0 bases at J, with 15 bases between. Germline CDR1 and CDR2: SGHVS and FQNEAQ. This CDR3 spans 15 amino acids.

This clonotype turned up a few times. The V call is TRBV10-3, the J call TRBJ1-1; D is undetermined. This CDR3 has 15 amino acids. The germline V gene has CDR1 ENHRY and CDR2 SYGVKD. V gave up 3 bases and J gave up 4 bases, with 15 bases separating them. The CDR3 DNA sequence: TGTGCCATCAGTGATCCCGGAGCCCTGGGCACTGAAGCTTTCTTT. Its translation is CAISDPGALGTEAFF.

Note on this clonotype: A much larger clone differs from this one at a single base, so this may be a read error. Written as DNA, the CDR3 is TGCAGTGCTAGCGGGAGGGCCTCCCACGAGCAGTACTTC. Residues: CSASGRASHEQYF. The J gene is TRBJ2-7, the V gene TRBV20-1, with 8 nucleotides matching TRBD2. CDR3 length: 13 residues. Germline V gene lookup returns CDR1 DFQATT and CDR2 SNEGSKA (reference sequence).